The sequence of this T cell receptor beta chain was determined in a study of persistence of HIV-infected CD4 T cells. The stimulus was an HIV-1 Gag 15-mer peptide pool, 1 ug/peptide/mL. CD40L/CD69 double-negative CD45RO-high memory CD4+ T cells were collected. Worth noting for this clone: The antigen remains unidentified.

The libraries were made with immunoSEQ version 4 in survey mode. Method: immunoSEQ multiplex PCR; TCRdb's copy keeps in-frame clones and lacks some. This sample has 30,000 or so clones, with around four fifths found just once. V lost 4 bases, J lost 4 bases, and 4 bases stayed unmatched. The CDR3 totals 14 residues. Per the germline V gene, CDR1 is SGHRS and CDR2 is YFSETQ. This material consisted of CD4+ T cells sorted from PBMCs after roughly 18-hour stimulation, taken from a patient who received antiretroviral therapy. The J gene is TRBJ2-3, the V gene TRBV5-1; 9 bases are a match to TRBD2. The source is an adult woman with HIV who was CMV-seropositive. The CDR3 coding sequence is TGCGCCAGCAGCCGACAGCGGGAGGCAGATACGCAGTATTTT. Protein: CASSRQREADTQYF. Complete variable domain (other parts from reference TRBV5-1 and TRBJ2-3): KAGVTQTPRYLIKTRGQQVTLSCSPISGHRSVSWYQQTPGQGLQFLFEYFSETQRNKGNFPGRFSGRQFSNSRSEMNVSTLELGDSALYLCASSRQREADTQYFGPGTRLTVL.